The T cell receptor (beta chain) under discussion was sequenced for a study of human T cells and chemical hapten exposure. Study overall: Diphenylcyclopropenone, dosed weekly to the scalp, was given to patients throughout the roughly 24-week study.

MiXCR, run by TCRdb on the RACE reads, gives a single entry per CDR3 protein. The data contain 200,000 to 300,000 distinct CDR3 sequences, about 9.4% of them singletons. Described time point: pre-sensitization, week 0. Treatment in this sample: therapeutic diphenylcyclopropenone sensitization with weekly scalp DPC. The trim removed 8 bases at V and 5 bases at J, leaving 15 bases unmatched. Per germline, CDR1 MDHEN and CDR2 SYDVKM. This CDR3 contains 16 residues. The receptor comes from a woman in her thirties or forties with alopecia areata. Some clones in this sample may be carry-over from other donors' samples. V and J are TRBV28 and TRBJ2-7, with 10 bases matching TRBD2. The material was whole blood, obtained in connection with sensitization to the hapten diphenylcyclopropenone (DPC). CDR3 nucleotides: TGTGCCAGCCTCTACTCGAGCGGGAGGGTGGCGGACGAGCAGTACTTC. Protein product: CASLYSSGRVADEQYF.